One and the same sample provided the 9 T cell receptor beta chains below, sequenced in a study of breast tumors, draining lymph nodes, adjacent tissues. MiXCR was run by TCRdb on the multiplex PCR reads, yielding one entry per CDR3 protein. The sample includes about 46,000 distinct CDR3 sequences, roughly 23% of them seen just once. Material: breast tumor tissue. These receptors came from a female donor with breast cancer. Some clones in this sample may be carry-over from other donors' samples.

This clonotype was recorded many times. In DNA, the CDR3 is TGTGCCAGCAGTTACTCTACGAAGGGCGACGGCTACACCTTC. This codes for CASSYSTKGDGYTF. The V call is TRBV6-6, the J call TRBJ1-2; D unclear. The ends were cut back, 0 bases at V and 8 bases at J, with 13 bases in the middle. This CDR3 has 14 residues. Germline V gene lookup returns CDR1 MNHNY and CDR2 SVGAGI (reference sequence).

In regard to this clonotype: A much larger clone is a single base away; this may be a read error. V and J are TRBV5-5 and TRBJ1-5; TRBD1 is a possible D gene (5 bases). The CDR3 sequence is 14 residues long. CDR1 and CDR2 (germline): SGHKS, YYEKEE (reference sequence). CDR3 nucleotide sequence: TGTGCCAGCAGCTTGGCAGACAGCAATCGGCCCCAGCATTTT. The encoded protein is CASSLADSNRPQHF.

This chain links TRBV7-9 with TRBJ2-3; D is perhaps TRBD2 (6 bases). The germline V and J ends were trimmed by 3 bases and 3 bases, with 13 bases remaining between them. Germline loops: CDR1 SEHNR, CDR2 FQNEAQ (reference sequence). CDR3 length: 15 amino acids. The CDR3 DNA is TGTGCCAGCAGCTTCCGGGGCGGGGCGACAGATACGCAGTATTTT. Amino acids: CASSFRGGATDTQYF.

This clonotype was seen many times. V is TRBV7-3 and J is TRBJ2-7, with 7 nucleotides matching TRBD2. The CDR3 runs to 13 residues. In germline, CDR1 is SGHTA, CDR2 FQGTGA. The trim removed 5 bases at V and 2 bases at J, leaving 3 bases unmatched. As DNA, the CDR3 is TGTGCCAGCAGCCTAAGCGGGGCCTACGAGCAGTACTTC. Its translation: CASSLSGAYEQYF.

The rearrangement links TRBV5-1 to TRBJ1-1, with a weak D call TRBD1 (5 bases). This CDR3 spans 16 amino acids. CDR1 is SGHRS, CDR2 YFSETQ, per germline. Trimming removed 0 bases from V and 4 bases from J, with 16 bases in between. The CDR3 is CASSLGSFNRGTEAFF. DNA for the CDR3: TGCGCCAGCAGCTTGGGGTCCTTTAATAGGGGCACTGAAGCTTTCTTT. Combining the CDR3 with reference TRBV5-1 and TRBJ1-1 gives the whole variable domain KAGVTQTPRYLIKTRGQQVTLSCSPISGHRSVSWYQQTPGQGLQFLFEYFSETQRNKGNFPGRFSGRQFSNSRSEMNVSTLELGDSALYLCASSLGSFNRGTEAFFGQGTRLTVV.

This clonotype was picked up a small number of times. The V gene is TRBV19, the J gene TRBJ1-4; 8 bases are a match to TRBD1. V was pared by 3 bases and J by 6 bases, with 9 bases of the junction left unmatched. CDR1 is LNHDA, CDR2 SQIVND, per germline (reference sequence). This CDR3 has 16 residues. This chain's CDR3 is CASSIRSGTGDEKLFF. As DNA, the CDR3 is TGTGCCAGTAGTATTCGGTCCGGGACAGGAGATGAAAAACTGTTTTTT.

This clonotype was counted at least ten times. V usage is TRBV6-1 and J usage is TRBJ2-7; D is ambiguous. The CDR3 is 15 residues long. Germline V gene sequence: CDR1 MNHNS, CDR2 SASEGT. Trimming pared 3 bases from V and 0 bases from J, leaving 12 bases between. The CDR3 spells CASSDYETSSYEQYF. DNA for the CDR3: TGTGCCAGCAGTGATTACGAGACAAGCTCCTACGAGCAGTACTTC.

Ten or more counts support this clonotype. The rearrangement uses TRBV7-2 and TRBJ2-4; weak D call: TRBD1 (6 bases). The CDR3 runs 14 residues. V was pared by 4 bases and J by 7 bases, with 14 bases between. The germline V gene encodes CDR1 SGHTA and CDR2 FQGNSA. The CDR3 is CASSSNRVGNIQYF. The CDR3, as DNA: TGTGCCAGCAGCTCGAACAGGGTGGGGAACATTCAGTACTTC.

This clonotype was observed at least ten times. The genes are TRBV5-6 and TRBJ2-7; maybe TRBD2 (6 bases). The CDR3 contains 14 residues. The ends were cut back, 4 bases at V and 0 bases at J, with 11 bases in the middle. In germline, CDR1 is SGHDT, CDR2 YYEEEE. Here the CDR3 reads CASSGAGISYEQYF. Written as DNA, the CDR3 is TGTGCCAGCAGCGGGGCGGGGATCTCCTACGAGCAGTACTTC.